These T cell receptor beta chains were read from a single sample in a study of blood T cell repertoires in COVID-19. The repertoire was sequenced with immunoSEQ multiplex PCR; TCRdb's copy has only in-frame clones and lacks some. The data contain about 42,000 clones, around 85% of them singletons. Sequenced material: peripheral blood. The receptors come from a human donor in a cohort sampled during active COVID-19. Each CDR3 is given with its conserved first and last residue.

V gene: TRBV5-4; CDR3 protein: CASSSSGTYNSPLHF
V gene: TRBV6-1; CDR3 protein: CASSEGLAGATDTQYF
V gene: TRBV5-1; CDR3 protein: CASSYSGQLSDTQYF
V gene: TRBV7-9; CDR3 protein: CATPPSSGGDTQYF
V gene: TRBV10-3; CDR3 protein: CAISESGTDTGELFF
V gene: TRBV19; CDR3 protein: CASSFSTGPAYEQYF
V gene: TRBV5-1; CDR3 protein: CASSLGSPGETQYF
V gene: TRBV7-2; CDR3 protein: CASSLRWDRGSPLHF
V gene: TRBV5-1; CDR3 protein: CASSLSPGQGGSPLHF
V gene: TRBV2; CDR3 protein: CASSERGGLLYEQYF
V gene: TRBV3-1/TRBV3-2; CDR3 protein: CASSQNRAGNTIYF
V gene: TRBV4-2; CDR3 protein: CASSSQAGSTDTQYF
V gene: TRBV11-2; CDR3 protein: CASSLEDRDYNEQFF
V gene: TRBV29-1; CDR3 protein: CSVEDERTRSTDTQYF
V gene: TRBV27; CDR3 protein: CASSWSHANTEAFF
V gene: TRBV7-9; CDR3 protein: CASSSGQVIQETQYF
V gene: TRBV28; CDR3 protein: CASSLGSSNQPQHF
V gene: TRBV25-1; CDR3 protein: CASSPTGPSSYEQYF
V gene: TRBV6-5; CDR3 protein: CASSYSGGSGAYGYTF
V gene: TRBV27; CDR3 protein: CASSFGPDYNEQFF
V gene: TRBV4-2; CDR3 protein: CASSHTGTGSSYEQYF
V gene: TRBV9; CDR3 protein: CASSSNRDRAPYEQYF
V gene: TRBV14; CDR3 protein: CASSQEIRTEQFF